The clone carrying this T cell receptor (beta chain) was counted at least ten times. Combining iRepertoire HTBI primers with Arm-PCR of CDR3 regions, the authors built TCR beta libraries. TCRdb fed the multiplex PCR reads into MiXCR, producing one record per CDR3 protein. This sample has about 620,000 distinct CDR3 sequences; roughly 15% occur once, and the top ten carry approximately 18%. Germline assignment: CDR1 MDHEN and CDR2 SYDVKM. This CDR3 spans 16 amino acids. Trimming removed 6 bases from V and 8 bases from J, with 22 bases in between. This sample stems from a study of regulatory T cells in long-lasting Graves disease. As for time point: newly diagnosed GD, antithyroid drugs for less than 3 months. PBMC-derived RNA was used for the TCR library. These data also formed part of another study, on T cells in Graves' hyperthyroidism and ophthalmopathy. That paper notes: No ophthalmopathy progression within 18 months constituted stable Graves' hyperthyroidism.

The rearrangement joins TRBV28 to TRBJ1-4, with a weak D call TRBD1 (5 bases). This receptor was taken from a woman aged 25 to 39 with Graves disease. Sequences were derived from peripheral blood mononuclear cells (PBMCs), sampled at new diagnosis, from a patient treated with antithyroid drugs. The DNA of the CDR3 is TGTGCCAGCAGACAACAGGTTTGGAGCGTGGACGAAAAACTGTTTTTT. This gives the protein CASRQQVWSVDEKLFF.